This T cell receptor beta chain was captured by sequencing in a study of shared T cell receptors in the human thymus. Losses at the gene ends were 5 bases for V and 3 bases for J; bases not matched to a gene: 11. CDR1 and CDR2 (germline): SEHNR, FQNEAQ (reference sequence). The CDR3 loop spans 18 amino acids. Sequencing used immunoSEQ multiplex PCR; TCRdb keeps in-frame clones, though not all of them. This sample has hundreds of thousands of clones, with 70% to 90% found just once. This same sample was also taken into another study, of human thymus T cells. Per that paper: Infants, healthy and Finnish, who were having corrective surgery for congenital heart defects served as donors. Thymus tissue for the work was resected from patients undergoing corrective heart surgery. Biased V and J segment usage appeared in thymus and peripheral blood. Related studies noted strongly shared thymic repertoires across unrelated people.

The sequence derives from a girl in the first two years of life with a congenital heart defect. What was sequenced was thymocytes. The V call is TRBV7-9, the J call TRBJ1-4; 11 bases align to TRBD1. The CDR3 protein is CASSRGDRGTKANEKLFF. The CDR3 DNA follows: TGTGCCAGCAGCCGTGGGGACAGGGGGACCAAAGCTAATGAAAAACTGTTTTTT.